This TCR beta chain was found in a study of T cells in Graves' hyperthyroidism and ophthalmopathy. This clonotype was observed many times. TCR beta CDR3 regions were amplified from RNA. The HTBI primer set served for first-round RT-PCR of the TCR CDR3. Each CDR3 protein is one row after TCRdb ran MiXCR on the multiplex PCR reads. The sample includes hundreds of thousands of distinct CDR3 sequences, 16% of them seen just once. J lost 3 bases, V lost 1 base, and 1 base had no gene match. CDR1 and CDR2 (germline): SGHTA, FQGNSA. CDR3 length equals 14 residues. The gene calls are TRBV7-2 and TRBJ2-3, with 7 nucleotides matching TRBD2. Sequencing used blood. This receptor was obtained from a woman aged 30 to 39 with Graves' hyperthyroidism. For the CDR3, the DNA is TGTGCCAGCAGCTTAGTGCGGGAGACAGATACGCAGTATTTT. Amino acid sequence: CASSLVRETDTQYF. The variable domain in full, with the rest retrieved from reference TRBV7-2 and TRBJ2-3, is GAGVSQSPSNKVTEKGKDVELRCDPISGHTALYWYRQSLGQGLEFLIYFQGNSAPDKSGLPSDRFSAERTGGSVSTLTIQRTQQEDSAVYLCASSLVRETDTQYFGPGTRLTVL.